The 26 T cell receptor beta chains below come from one sample, sequenced in a study of T-cell memory formation after mild COVID-19. TCRdb reprocessed the 5' RACE reads with MiXCR, giving one entry per CDR3 protein. The sample includes around 500,000 distinct CDR3 sequences, about 18% of them seen just once. Sequencing used PBMCs or a T cell subset sorted from them (not recorded which). These receptors all come from an adult woman who had mild COVID-19 (a few samples of this study predate the infection). Cell type and time point are not known.

The chain employs TRBV12-3 or TRBV12-4 and TRBJ2-1; TRBD1 or TRBD2 may be the D gene (5 bases each). V was cut by 3 bases and J by 9 bases, with 12 bases left in between. The CDR3 has 13 residues. The DNA for the CDR3 is TGTGCCAGCAGTTTGGGGACGTTCCGTGAGCAGTTCTTC. Its protein is CASSLGTFREQFF.

This clonotype was found many times. The chain couples TRBV12-3 or TRBV12-4 to TRBJ2-7; TRBD1 agrees at 9 bases. This CDR3 region has 14 residues. The trim removed 5 bases at V and 3 bases at J, leaving 5 bases unmatched. The chain's CDR3 is CASSEGTGFYEQYF. CDR3 coding DNA: TGTGCCAGCAGTGAAGGGACAGGGTTCTACGAGCAGTACTTC.

The gene calls are TRBV10-3 and TRBJ2-7, with D possibly being TRBD1 (6 bases). With 5 bases removed from V and 2 bases from J, the gap between germline ends came to 16 bases. This CDR3 spans 15 amino acids. The germline CDR1 and CDR2 sequences are ENHRY and SYGVKD. The CDR3 reads CAISPQQGFPYEQYF. In DNA form, the CDR3 reads TGTGCCATCAGTCCTCAACAGGGCTTCCCCTACGAGCAGTACTTC.

This clonotype was counted only a few times. The chain is built from TRBV7-9 and TRBJ2-2; D is possibly TRBD1 or TRBD2 (5 bases each). There are 12 residues in the CDR3. The V gene lost 4 bases and the J gene lost 6 bases, with 6 bases spanning the gap. Germline CDR1 SEHNR, CDR2 FQNEAQ (reference sequence). The CDR3 loop reads CASSWGSGELFF. In DNA, the CDR3 is TGTGCCAGCAGCTGGGGGTCCGGGGAGCTGTTTTTT.

This clonotype was seen more than once but under ten times. V gene TRBV11-3 combines with J gene TRBJ2-1; 12 nucleotides match TRBD2. The CDR3 runs 16 residues. The V gene's germline CDR1 is SGHNT and CDR2 YENEEA. Unmatched junction bases numbered 6, after V lost 1 base and J lost 8 bases. The CDR3 sequence: CASSLGGLAGLYEQFF. CDR3 DNA: TGTGCCAGCAGCTTAGGGGGACTAGCGGGCCTGTATGAGCAGTTCTTC.

The V call is TRBV29-1, the J call TRBJ2-1, with TRBD2 matching 8 bases. CDR3 length: 15 residues. Germline lookup yields CDR1 SQVTM and CDR2 ANQGSEA. With V trimmed by 2 bases and J by 1 base, 4 bases remained unmatched. The CDR3 spells CSVESGSVSYNEQFF. CDR3 nucleotides: TGCAGCGTTGAAAGCGGGAGTGTTTCCTACAATGAGCAGTTCTTC.

The chain carries TRBV5-1 and TRBJ2-7, with 13 nucleotides matching TRBD2. CDR1 is SGHRS, CDR2 YFSETQ, per germline. The CDR3 loop spans 16 amino acids. Germline trimming cut 0 bases from V and 5 bases from J; bases unmatched to any gene: 5. As DNA, the CDR3 is TGCGCCAGCAGCTTGGGCTTAGGACTAGCGGGAGACGAGCAGTACTTC. Translated, it gives CASSLGLGLAGDEQYF. The full variable domain, with the rest looked up from reference TRBV5-1 and TRBJ2-7, is KAGVTQTPRYLIKTRGQQVTLSCSPISGHRSVSWYQQTPGQGLQFLFEYFSETQRNKGNFPGRFSGRQFSNSRSEMNVSTLELGDSALYLCASSLGLGLAGDEQYFGPGTRLTVT.

This clonotype was detected a few times. The genes are TRBV28 and TRBJ2-1; no clear D. V dropped 3 bases and J dropped 15 bases, with 12 bases sitting between them. The CDR3 length is 11 residues. Germline V gives CDR1 MDHEN, CDR2 SYDVKM. The CDR3 nucleotides are TGTGCCAGCAGTTTTCAGTACAGATGGTTCTTC. As protein: CASSFQYRWFF.

This clonotype was counted at least ten times. This chain links TRBV20-1 with TRBJ1-1, with D perhaps TRBD1 (5 bases). The CDR3 sequence is 13 residues long. Germline assignment: CDR1 DFQATT and CDR2 SNEGSKA (reference sequence). V was pared by 5 bases and J by 5 bases, with 15 bases between. This CDR3 reads CSAPRGENTEAFF. The CDR3 DNA reads as TGCAGTGCTCCCCGAGGGGAGAATACTGAAGCTTTCTTT.

This clonotype appeared a few times. J is TRBJ1-3 and V is TRBV9, with TRBD1 matching over 8 bases. This CDR3 comprises 16 residues. The germline gives CDR1 SGDLS, CDR2 YYNGEE. V trimming: 4 bases; J trimming: 4 bases; junction bases outside the gene matches: 10. The CDR3 reads CASSLMGTGAGNTIYF. Here the CDR3 DNA reads TGTGCCAGCAGCCTCATGGGGACAGGTGCAGGAAACACCATATATTTT.

This clonotype appeared a few times. The chain uses TRBV6-5 and TRBJ2-1; 13 positions match TRBD2. This CDR3 comprises 15 residues. CDR1 MNHEY and CDR2 SVGAGI come from the germline V gene. V was pared by 10 bases and J by 7 bases, with 10 bases of the junction left unmatched. The CDR3 loop reads CATTTSGRRQNEQFF. The CDR3 DNA reads as TGTGCCACCACGACTAGCGGGAGGCGTCAGAATGAGCAGTTCTTC.

The gene calls are TRBV12-3 or TRBV12-4 and TRBJ2-1; D possibly corresponds to TRBD2 (5 bases). V was clipped by 5 bases and J by 7 bases, with 15 bases between them. The CDR3 sequence is 14 residues long. The CDR3 loop reads CASSPQLRRNEQFF. In DNA, the CDR3 is TGTGCCAGCAGTCCCCAACTGAGGAGGAATGAGCAGTTCTTC.

This clonotype was picked up one time. This chain joins TRBV14 and TRBJ1-2; the D gene is possibly TRBD1 (5 bases). Germline CDR1 reads SGHDN; CDR2 reads FVKESK. V was shortened by 5 bases and J by 4 bases, with 11 bases between the two germline ends. The CDR3 is 13 amino acids. CDR3 loop: CASSEQATYGYTF. The CDR3 DNA follows: TGTGCCAGCAGCGAACAGGCCACCTATGGCTACACCTTC.

This rearrangement joins TRBV19 to TRBJ1-5, with no clear D. CDR1 and CDR2 from the germline V gene are LNHDA and SQIVND (reference sequence). The CDR3 is 14 amino acids. Trimming cost V 7 bases and J 6 bases, with 16 bases left between them. In nucleotides, the CDR3 is TGTGCCAGTACCTACAGTGGACCATTTCAGCCCCAGCATTTT. It specifies CASTYSGPFQPQHF.

This clonotype occurred a few times. The chain joins TRBV4-2 to TRBJ2-5; 9 positions agree with TRBD2. Trimming cost V 0 bases and J 2 bases; bases outside gene matches: 1. CDR1 and CDR2 (germline): LGHNA, YNFKEQ. The CDR3 runs to 15 residues. The CDR3 here is CASSQETSGQETQYF. CDR3 nucleotides: TGTGCCAGCAGCCAAGAAACTAGCGGGCAAGAGACCCAGTACTTC.

This clonotype has a handful of counts. The gene calls are TRBV7-9 and TRBJ1-1; D is possibly TRBD1 (6 bases). V gave up 5 bases and J gave up 8 bases, with 21 bases separating them. Germline V CDR1 and CDR2: SEHNR, FQNEAQ (reference sequence). This CDR3 region has 15 residues. The CDR3 nucleotides read TGTGCCAGCAGCCCCTACGTGCTTACAGGGCGGGAAGCTTTCTTT. Its protein product is CASSPYVLTGREAFF.

In this sample, this clonotype turned up a few times. V and J are TRBV12-3 or TRBV12-4 and TRBJ2-6, with D perhaps TRBD2 (5 bases). This CDR3 is 15 amino acids long. Trimming shortened V by 5 bases and J by 2 bases, and 10 bases separated the two germline ends. CDR3 bases: TGTGCCAGCAGTCCCGCCGGGGCTGGGGCCAACGTCCTGACTTTC. Translating gives CASSPAGAGANVLTF.

This clonotype was seen many times. CDR3 in DNA: TGTGCCAGCAGAGGGCCGGAGACCCAGTACTTC. Its translation is CASRGPETQYF. The rearrangement uses TRBV6-6 and TRBJ2-5; D call uncertain. The V gene's germline CDR1 is MNHNY and CDR2 SVGAGI (reference sequence). V was shortened by 6 bases and J by 5 bases, with 7 bases between the two germline ends. The CDR3 runs to 11 residues.

This clonotype turned up a few times. V and J are TRBV6-2 or TRBV6-3 and TRBJ2-4; perhaps D is TRBD1 or TRBD2 (5 bases each). The CDR3 contains 16 residues. Germline values: CDR1 MNHEY, CDR2 SVGEGT. With 4 bases removed from V and 11 bases from J, the gap between germline ends came to 24 bases. CDR3 amino acids: CASSSYIIRDAGLQYF. In DNA, the CDR3 is TGTGCCAGCAGTTCATACATAATCCGGGACGCCGGACTTCAGTACTTC.

This clonotype was seen more than once but under ten times. V is TRBV4-3 and J is TRBJ2-2; 10 bases are shared with TRBD2. Germline lookup yields CDR1 LGHNA and CDR2 YSLEER. The CDR3 totals 15 residues. V lost 4 bases, J lost 6 bases, and 5 bases stayed unmatched. Here the CDR3 reads CASSLGTSVPGELFF. Here the CDR3 DNA reads TGCGCCAGCAGCCTGGGGACTAGCGTTCCCGGGGAGCTGTTTTTT.

This clonotype was detected only a few times. In DNA form, the CDR3 reads TGTGCCAGCAGCCCCTTTCTGGACAGGACAGGAGAGCAGTTCTTC. Translation gives CASSPFLDRTGEQFF. V gene TRBV7-2 combines with J gene TRBJ2-1, with 7 nucleotides matching TRBD1. J lost 10 bases, V lost 5 bases, and 14 bases had no gene match. The CDR3 length is 15 residues. The germline gives CDR1 SGHTA, CDR2 FQGNSA.

This clonotype was seen a few times. V usage is TRBV4-1 and J usage is TRBJ2-1; D unresolved. CDR3 length equals 16 residues. CDR1 is MGHRA and CDR2 is YSYEKL in the germline V gene. V shed 1 base and J shed 3 bases, with 13 bases lying between them. CDR3 bases: TGCGCCAGCAGCCAAGTTCCCAGACTCTTCTACAATGAGCAGTTCTTC. Protein product: CASSQVPRLFYNEQFF.

This sequence joins TRBV11-3 and TRBJ2-1; 10 bases line up with TRBD2. Germline assignment: CDR1 SGHNT and CDR2 YENEEA. The CDR3 contains 15 residues. V lost 6 bases, J lost 8 bases, and 10 bases stayed unmatched. The CDR3 nucleotides are TGTGCCAGCAGTTCCGGGACTAGCGCTTCTGATGAGCAGTTCTTC. This codes for CASSSGTSASDEQFF. The whole variable domain, filled in from reference TRBV11-3 and TRBJ2-1, reads EAGVVQSPRYKIIEKKQPVAFWCNPISGHNTLYWYLQNLGQGPELLIRYENEEAVDDSQLPKDRFSAERLKGVDSTLKIQPAELGDSAVYLCASSSGTSASDEQFFGPGTRLTVL.

This clonotype was counted between two and nine times. This chain uses TRBV5-1 with TRBJ2-5, with 7 bases matching TRBD1. V lost 4 bases, J lost 1 base, and 4 bases stayed unmatched. This CDR3 region has 14 residues. The germline V gene has CDR1 SGHRS and CDR2 YFSETQ. The CDR3 DNA reads as TGCGCCAGCAGCCAGACAGGGATCCAAGAGACCCAGTACTTC. This gives the protein CASSQTGIQETQYF. The whole variable domain, filled in from reference TRBV5-1 and TRBJ2-5, reads KAGVTQTPRYLIKTRGQQVTLSCSPISGHRSVSWYQQTPGQGLQFLFEYFSETQRNKGNFPGRFSGRQFSNSRSEMNVSTLELGDSALYLCASSQTGIQETQYFGPGTRLLVL.

This sequence joins TRBV4-1 and TRBJ2-2, with unresolved D. Germline V CDR1 and CDR2: MGHRA, YSYEKL. This CDR3 has 18 amino acids. Trimming took 3 bases from V and 0 from J, leaving 17 bases between them. The CDR3 DNA follows: TGCGCCAGCAGCCAGGGATGGCTCGTACAGTCGAACACCGGGGAGCTGTTTTTT. It is translated as CASSQGWLVQSNTGELFF.

This chain connects TRBV9 to TRBJ2-7; weak D call: TRBD2 (6 bases). V gave up 0 bases and J gave up 3 bases, with 16 bases separating them. Germline CDR1 reads SGDLS; CDR2 reads YYNGEE. This CDR3 region has 16 residues. The CDR3 protein is CASSVEQDYTHYEQYF. The CDR3 DNA is TGTGCCAGCAGCGTAGAACAGGACTACACTCACTACGAGCAGTACTTC.